This T cell receptor (beta chain) originates from a study of blood T cell repertoires in COVID-19. As for the study in general: The samples span acute and convalescent COVID-19 from the United States, Italy and Spain.

With V trimmed by 5 bases and J by 2 bases, 5 bases remained unmatched. The CDR3 runs to 15 residues. CDR1 and CDR2 (germline): LNHDA, SQIVND (reference sequence). Sequenced by immunoSEQ multiplex PCR; TCRdb stores in-frame clones only, minus some. The sample shows some 210,000 clones, around 82% of them seen only once. Sequences were obtained from peripheral blood. This sequence originates from a man aged 50-60 years with active or convalescent COVID-19. V usage is TRBV19 and J usage is TRBJ2-1, with 8 nucleotides matching TRBD2. The CDR3 coding sequence is TGTGCCAGTAGTTTTAGCGGGGTCCCCTACAATGAGCAGTTCTTC. It encodes CASSFSGVPYNEQFF.